This is a list of T cell receptor beta chains from one sample in a study of shared clonotypes between healthy human individuals. Assay: immunoSEQ multiplex PCR; the TCRdb copy retains only in-frame clones and omits some. Of millions of clones listed, about 95% are singletons. The sequencing input was naive CD8+ T cells sorted from blood. The receptor source for this set is a man between 18 and 35 years old in good health. Both conserved end residues are part of each CDR3. The order of the fields is CDR3 protein, CDR3 DNA, clone size, J gene, V gene, D gene. The D gene is left open where the match is weak. The size of a clone is reported for some rows only, either as once, few or many, or as a class for expanded clones.

CASSLGRLAEETQYF	TGTGCCAGCAGCTTAGGTCGACTAGCGGAAGAGACCCAGTACTTC	NA	TRBJ2-5	TRBV13	TRBD2
CAWRRRGPKETQYF	TGTGCCTGGAGGAGGCGAGGACCCAAAGAGACCCAGTACTTC	NA	TRBJ2-5	TRBV30	NA
CASSLVGSSYEQYF	TGTGCCAGCAGCTTGGTAGGTAGCTCCTACGAGCAGTACTTC	NA	TRBJ2-7	TRBV7-8	NA
CASSLTGSYNEQFF	TGTGCCAGCAGCTTGACAGGATCCTACAATGAGCAGTTCTTC	once	TRBJ2-1	TRBV7-2	NA
CASSTPQGPETQYF	TGCGCCAGCAGCACCCCTCAGGGGCCGGAGACCCAGTACTTC	NA	TRBJ2-5	TRBV4-1	NA
CASSFSSGGPWEQFF	TGTGCCAGCAGTTTCAGTAGCGGGGGGCCGTGGGAGCAGTTCTTC	NA	TRBJ2-1	TRBV27	TRBD2
CASSDGRHSYEQYF	TGTGCCAGCAGTGACGGCAGGCACTCCTACGAGCAGTACTTC	NA	TRBJ2-7	TRBV2	NA
CASSSTILALYEQFF	TGTGCCAGCAGCTCAACAATCTTGGCTCTCTATGAGCAGTTCTTC	NA	TRBJ2-1	TRBV7-9	NA
CASSWGYPGQAYNQPQHF	TGTGCCAGCAGCTGGGGTTACCCGGGACAGGCCTACAATCAGCCCCAGCATTTT	NA	TRBJ1-5	TRBV7-2	TRBD1
CASSVSVDHNTGELFF	TGTGCCAGCAGCGTATCCGTGGACCATAACACCGGGGAGCTGTTTTTT	NA	TRBJ2-2	TRBV9	NA
CASRDKGGPQLYNEQFF	TGTGCCAGCAGGGATAAGGGGGGACCGCAACTTTACAATGAGCAGTTCTTC	NA	TRBJ2-1	TRBV2	NA
CASSLLGDTEAFF	TGTGCCAGCAGTTTACTCGGGGACACTGAAGCTTTCTTT	NA	TRBJ1-1	TRBV28	NA
CASSIGLAYEQYF	TGTGCCAGTAGTATAGGGTTGGCCTACGAGCAGTACTTC	NA	TRBJ2-7	TRBV19	NA
CASSFRGKHTEAFF	TGTGCCAGCAGTTTCCGGGGGAAGCACACTGAAGCTTTCTTT	NA	TRBJ1-1	TRBV28	NA
CASIILGASSYEQYF	TGTGCCAGCATCATACTCGGGGCGAGCTCCTACGAGCAGTACTTC	NA	TRBJ2-7	TRBV6-1	NA
CASSSREGNQPQHF	TGTGCCAGTAGTAGCAGGGAAGGCAATCAGCCCCAGCATTTT	NA	TRBJ1-5	TRBV19	NA
CSVAGQGGYGYTF	TGCAGCGTCGCAGGACAGGGGGGCTATGGCTACACCTTC	NA	TRBJ1-2	TRBV29-1	TRBD1
CASSSGQGETDTQYF	TGTGCCAGCAGCTCCGGACAGGGAGAGACAGATACGCAGTATTTT	NA	TRBJ2-3	TRBV13	TRBD1
CASSQYLGSTPYNSPLHF	TGTGCCAGCAGCCAATACCTGGGGAGCACCCCCTATAATTCACCCCTCCACTTT	NA	TRBJ1-6	TRBV7-6	NA
CASSVGAGTDTQYF	TGTGCCAGCAGTGTGGGGGCTGGCACAGATACGCAGTATTTT	NA	TRBJ2-3	TRBV25-1	NA
CASSESPSSYNEQFF	TGTGCCAGCAGTGAATCCCCTAGCTCCTACAATGAGCAGTTCTTC	NA	TRBJ2-1	TRBV25-1	NA
CASSQSAGGFGNTIYF	TGTGCCAGCAGCCAATCGGCAGGGGGCTTTGGAAACACCATATATTTT	NA	TRBJ1-3	TRBV16	TRBD1
CASSNEVLPNYGYTF	TGTGCCAGCAGTAATGAGGTCTTGCCGAACTATGGCTACACCTTC	NA	TRBJ1-2	TRBV28	NA
CASSHPGAITEAFF	TGCGCCAGCAGCCACCCTGGGGCGATCACTGAAGCTTTCTTT	NA	TRBJ1-1	TRBV4-1	NA
CASSLRQGRGQPQHF	TGTGCCAGCAGCTTAAGACAGGGTCGGGGTCAGCCCCAGCATTTT	NA	TRBJ1-5	TRBV7-9	TRBD1